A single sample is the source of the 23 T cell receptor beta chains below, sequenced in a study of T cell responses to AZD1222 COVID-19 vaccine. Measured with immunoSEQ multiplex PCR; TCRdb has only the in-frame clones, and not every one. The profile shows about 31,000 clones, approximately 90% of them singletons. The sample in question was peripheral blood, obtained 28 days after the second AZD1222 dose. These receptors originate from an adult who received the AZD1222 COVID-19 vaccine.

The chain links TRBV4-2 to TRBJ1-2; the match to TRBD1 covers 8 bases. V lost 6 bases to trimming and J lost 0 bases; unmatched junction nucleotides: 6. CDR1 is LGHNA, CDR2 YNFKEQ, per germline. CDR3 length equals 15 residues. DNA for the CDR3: TGTGCCAGCAGACCGGACAGGGCAGCTAACTATGGCTACACCTTC. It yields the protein CASRPDRAANYGYTF.

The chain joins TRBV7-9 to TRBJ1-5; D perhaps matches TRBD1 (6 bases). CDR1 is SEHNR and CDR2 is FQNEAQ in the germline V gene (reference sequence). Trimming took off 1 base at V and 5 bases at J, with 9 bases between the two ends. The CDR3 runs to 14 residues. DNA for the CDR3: TGTGCCAGCAGCTTAGGGGGGGGCCATCAGCCCCAGCATTTT. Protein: CASSLGGGHQPQHF. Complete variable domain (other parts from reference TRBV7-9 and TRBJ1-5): DTGVSQNPRHKITKRGQNVTFRCDPISEHNRLYWYRQTLGQGPEFLTYFQNEAQLEKSRLLSDRFSAERPKGSFSTLEIQRTEQGDSAMYLCASSLGGGHQPQHFGDGTRLSIL.

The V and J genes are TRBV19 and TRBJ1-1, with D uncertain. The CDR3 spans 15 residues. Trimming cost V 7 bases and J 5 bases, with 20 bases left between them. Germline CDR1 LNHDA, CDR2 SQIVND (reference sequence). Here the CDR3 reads CASTPSAIKWTEAFF. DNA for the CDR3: TGTGCCAGTACCCCCTCCGCCATAAAGTGGACTGAAGCTTTCTTT.

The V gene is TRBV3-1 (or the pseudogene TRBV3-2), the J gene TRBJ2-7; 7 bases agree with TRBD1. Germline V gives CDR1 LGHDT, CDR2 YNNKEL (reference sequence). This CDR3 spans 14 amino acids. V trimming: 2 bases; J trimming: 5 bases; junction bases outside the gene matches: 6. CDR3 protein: CASSQIPGGDEQYF. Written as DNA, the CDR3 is TGTGCCAGCAGCCAAATTCCAGGGGGAGACGAGCAGTACTTC.

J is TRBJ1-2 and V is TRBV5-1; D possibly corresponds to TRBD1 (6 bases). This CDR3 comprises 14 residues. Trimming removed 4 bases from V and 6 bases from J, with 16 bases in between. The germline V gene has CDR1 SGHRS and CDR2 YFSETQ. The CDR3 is CASSADTGPHGYTF. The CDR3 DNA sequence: TGCGCCAGCAGCGCCGACACAGGGCCTCATGGCTACACCTTC.

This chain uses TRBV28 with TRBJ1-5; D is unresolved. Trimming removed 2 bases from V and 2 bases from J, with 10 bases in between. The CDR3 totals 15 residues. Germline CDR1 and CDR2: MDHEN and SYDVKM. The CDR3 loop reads CASSLAARRNQPQHF. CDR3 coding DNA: TGTGCCAGCAGTTTAGCGGCAAGACGCAATCAGCCCCAGCATTTT. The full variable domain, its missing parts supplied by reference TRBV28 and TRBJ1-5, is DVKVTQSSRYLVKRTGEKVFLECVQDMDHENMFWYRQDPGLGLRLIYFSYDVKMKEKGDIPEGYSVSREKKERFSLILESASTNQTSMYLCASSLAARRNQPQHFGDGTRLSIL.

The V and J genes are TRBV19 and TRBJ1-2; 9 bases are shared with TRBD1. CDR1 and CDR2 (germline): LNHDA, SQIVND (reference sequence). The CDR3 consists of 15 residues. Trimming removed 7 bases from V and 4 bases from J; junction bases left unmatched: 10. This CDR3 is CASNPGTGLGYGYTF. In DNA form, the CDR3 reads TGTGCCAGTAATCCCGGGACAGGGTTGGGCTATGGCTACACCTTC.

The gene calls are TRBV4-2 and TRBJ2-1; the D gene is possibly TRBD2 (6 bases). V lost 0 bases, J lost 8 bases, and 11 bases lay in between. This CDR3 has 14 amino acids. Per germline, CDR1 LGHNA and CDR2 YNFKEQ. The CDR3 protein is CASSQDFPSDEQFF. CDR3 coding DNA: TGTGCCAGCAGCCAAGACTTTCCTAGCGATGAGCAGTTCTTC.

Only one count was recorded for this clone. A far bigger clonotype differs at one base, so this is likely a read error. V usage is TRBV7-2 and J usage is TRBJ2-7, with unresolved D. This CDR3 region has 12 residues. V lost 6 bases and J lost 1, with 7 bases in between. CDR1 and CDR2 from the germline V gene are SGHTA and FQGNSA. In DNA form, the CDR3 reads TGTGCCAGCAGTTACGGGTCCTACGAGCAGTACTTC. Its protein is CASSYGSYEQYF.

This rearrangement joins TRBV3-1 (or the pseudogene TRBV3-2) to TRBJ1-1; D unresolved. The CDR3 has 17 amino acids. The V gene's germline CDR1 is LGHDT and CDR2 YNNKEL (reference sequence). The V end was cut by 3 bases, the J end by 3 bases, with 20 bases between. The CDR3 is CASSHAGVSVVYTEAFF. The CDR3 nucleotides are TGTGCCAGCAGCCACGCCGGGGTGAGTGTAGTATACACTGAAGCTTTCTTT.

The CDR3 DNA sequence: TGTGCCAGCAGTTACACCAGATTAGACAGGGACTCTGAAGCTTTCTTT. Translated, it gives CASSYTRLDRDSEAFF. This sequence joins TRBV6-5 and TRBJ1-1; TRBD1 matches 7 bases. CDR1 is MNHEY, CDR2 SVGAGI, per germline. The ends lost 2 bases at V and 6 bases at J; junction bases unmatched: 12. This CDR3 region has 16 residues.

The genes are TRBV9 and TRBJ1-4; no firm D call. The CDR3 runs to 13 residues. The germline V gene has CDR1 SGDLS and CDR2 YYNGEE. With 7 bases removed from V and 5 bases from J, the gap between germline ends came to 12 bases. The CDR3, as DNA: TGTGCCAGCGCCCAGACGGGGAATGAAAAACTGTTTTTT. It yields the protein CASAQTGNEKLFF.

The CDR3 nucleotides read TGCGCCAGCAGTCAACGGCCAAGGGGGCCGGGAGACAATCAGCCCCAGCATTTT. Encoded protein: CASSQRPRGPGDNQPQHF. The rearrangement uses TRBV23-1 and TRBJ1-5, with 7 bases aligning to TRBD1. TRBV23-1 is an ORF, and what it does is uncertain. The length of the CDR3 is 18 residues. Trimming removed 2 bases from V and 3 bases from J; junction bases left unmatched: 13.

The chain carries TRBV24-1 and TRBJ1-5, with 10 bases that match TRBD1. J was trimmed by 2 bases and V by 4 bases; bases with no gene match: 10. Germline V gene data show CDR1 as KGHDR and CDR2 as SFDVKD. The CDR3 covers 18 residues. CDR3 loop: CATSDPRTGGIGNQPQHF. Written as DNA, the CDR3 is TGTGCCACCAGTGACCCCAGGACAGGGGGTATTGGCAATCAGCCCCAGCATTTT.

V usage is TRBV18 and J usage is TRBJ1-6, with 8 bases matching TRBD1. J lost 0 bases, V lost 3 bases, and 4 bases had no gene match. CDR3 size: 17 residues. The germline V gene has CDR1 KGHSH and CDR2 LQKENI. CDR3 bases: TGTGCCAGCTCACCGTGGGACAGGAGCTCCTATAATTCACCCCTCCACTTT. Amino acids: CASSPWDRSSYNSPLHF.

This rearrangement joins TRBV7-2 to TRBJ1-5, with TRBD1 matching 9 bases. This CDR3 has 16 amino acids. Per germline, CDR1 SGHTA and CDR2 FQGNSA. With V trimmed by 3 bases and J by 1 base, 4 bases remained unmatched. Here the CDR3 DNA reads TGTGCCAGCAGCTTCTCCGGGACAGGGAGCAATCAGCCCCAGCATTTT. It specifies CASSFSGTGSNQPQHF.

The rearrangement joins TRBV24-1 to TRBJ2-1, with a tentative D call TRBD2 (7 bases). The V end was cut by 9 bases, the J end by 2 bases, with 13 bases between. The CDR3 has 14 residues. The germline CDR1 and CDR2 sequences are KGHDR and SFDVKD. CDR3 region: CATGWGGPYNEQFF. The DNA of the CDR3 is TGTGCCACCGGTTGGGGGGGCCCCTACAATGAGCAGTTCTTC.

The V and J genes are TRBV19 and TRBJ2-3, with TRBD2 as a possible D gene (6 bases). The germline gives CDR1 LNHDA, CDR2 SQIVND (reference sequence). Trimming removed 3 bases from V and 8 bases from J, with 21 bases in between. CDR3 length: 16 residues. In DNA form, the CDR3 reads TGTGCCAGTAGTATCTTAGTGGGACTCTCGCCGGTTACGCAGTATTTT. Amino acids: CASSILVGLSPVTQYF.

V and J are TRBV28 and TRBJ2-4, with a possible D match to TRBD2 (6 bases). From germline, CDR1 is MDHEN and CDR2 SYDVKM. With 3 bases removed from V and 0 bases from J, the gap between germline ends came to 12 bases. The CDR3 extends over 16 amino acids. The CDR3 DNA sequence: TGTGCCAGCAGTTTGGAGGGAGAGCTAGCCAAAAACATTCAGTACTTC. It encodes CASSLEGELAKNIQYF.

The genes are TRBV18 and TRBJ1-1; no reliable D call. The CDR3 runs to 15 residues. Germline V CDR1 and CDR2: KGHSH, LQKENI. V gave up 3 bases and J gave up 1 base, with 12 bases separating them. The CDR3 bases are TGTGCCAGCTCACCCCAACAAGGGCAGAACACTGAAGCTTTCTTT. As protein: CASSPQQGQNTEAFF.

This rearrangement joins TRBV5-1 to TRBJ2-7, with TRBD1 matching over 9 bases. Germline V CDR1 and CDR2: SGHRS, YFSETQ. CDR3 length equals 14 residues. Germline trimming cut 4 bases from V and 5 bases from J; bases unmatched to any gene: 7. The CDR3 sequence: CASSDTGTGHEQYF. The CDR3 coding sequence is TGCGCCAGCAGCGATACCGGGACAGGGCACGAGCAGTACTTC.

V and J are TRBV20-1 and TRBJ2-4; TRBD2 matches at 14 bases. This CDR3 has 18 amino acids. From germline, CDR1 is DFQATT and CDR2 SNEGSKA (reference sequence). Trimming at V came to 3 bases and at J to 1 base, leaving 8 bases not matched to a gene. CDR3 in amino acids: CSASTGLAGGFAKNIQYF. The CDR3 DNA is TGCAGTGCTAGTACAGGACTAGCGGGGGGATTTGCCAAAAACATTCAGTACTTC.

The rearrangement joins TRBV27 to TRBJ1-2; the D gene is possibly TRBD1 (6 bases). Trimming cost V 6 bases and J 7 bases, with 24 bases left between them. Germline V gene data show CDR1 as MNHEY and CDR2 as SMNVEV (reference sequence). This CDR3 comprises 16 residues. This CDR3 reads CASSRDKGLNRSGYTF. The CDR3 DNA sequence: TGTGCCAGCAGCAGGGACAAGGGGTTAAACAGATCTGGCTACACCTTC.